A single sample is the source of the 2 T cell receptor beta chains below, sequenced in a study of blood T cell repertoires in COVID-19. This table comes from immunoSEQ multiplex PCR, and its TCRdb copy is limited to in-frame clones, with some not included. The table shows about 180,000 clones, with approximately 90% occurring only once. Sequenced input: peripheral blood. The receptors stem from a woman aged 25 to 39 with acute or convalescent COVID-19.

The chain carries TRBV19 and TRBJ2-6, with 9 nucleotides matching TRBD1. This CDR3 contains 18 residues. V shed 3 bases and J 3 bases; nucleotides not matched to a gene: 9. The germline CDR1 and CDR2 sequences are LNHDA and SQIVND (reference sequence). The CDR3, as DNA: TGTGCCAGTAGTATCCCCGGGACAGGGTATTTTGGGGCCAACGTCCTGACTTTC. Its protein is CASSIPGTGYFGANVLTF.

This sequence joins TRBV30 and TRBJ1-1; no reliable D call. The CDR3 totals 13 residues. The germline CDR1 and CDR2 sequences are GTSNPN and SVGIG (reference sequence). V was clipped by 1 base and J by 1 base, with 7 bases between them. CDR3 protein: CAWSGGSNTEAFF. The CDR3 DNA follows: TGTGCCTGGAGTGGAGGGTCGAACACTGAAGCTTTCTTT.